Listed here is a single T cell receptor beta chain. Its antigen is not known. Definition of naive CD8+ T cells rested on a CD45RO-CCR7+CD27+CD95- profile. These data come from a study of CXCR3-negative and CXCR3-positive naive CD8 T cells. Study-wide results and limits: Naive cells that were CXCR3-negative or CXCR3-positive used TRBV-TRBJ genes alike, while memory cells diverged. CXCR3 expression dropped partially after cryopreservation, and most assays relied on fresh PBMCs. TCR interaction strength was inferred from TRB CDR3 physicochemistry, as CD5 matched across naive subsets.

The V gene's germline CDR1 is MNHEY and CDR2 SVGAGI. CDR3 length: 14 residues. All TRB cDNA libraries came from 5' RACE performed with UMI labels. No DNA is given; TCRdb re-called the 5' RACE reads and lists each CDR3 protein once. Its table lists 35,000 to 55,000 distinct CDR3 sequences. The origin of this receptor is a human donor in good health. Some clones in this sample may be carry-over from other donors' samples. V usage is TRBV6-5 and J usage is TRBJ1-5. The sequencing sample was made of naive CXCR3- CD8+ T cells from blood. As to subset: CD45RO-CCR7+CD27+CD95- naive CD8+ T cells lacking CXCR3 (TNR3-). CDR3: CASSLDMVDRPQHF.